This T cell receptor (beta chain) was recorded in a study of T cell clones after liver transplantation. Turning to the study itself: Third-party-reactive TCRbeta sequences from pre-transplant mixed lymphocyte reactions served as antigen-independent comparators.

With 1 base clipped from V and 4 bases from J, the junction kept 4 bases outside the gene matches. Looked up from germline, CDR1 is SEHNR and CDR2 is FQNEAQ (reference sequence). CDR3 length equals 14 residues. Assay used: immunoSEQ multiplex PCR; TCRdb lists only in-frame clones, some missing. The table lists 20,000 to 25,000 clones, approximately 95% of them singletons. V and J are TRBV7-9 and TRBJ2-7, with TRBD2 matching 7 bases. The sample consisted of CD8+ T cells from blood, taken less than 27 months after liver transplant. The clonotype was recovered from a human patient who received a liver transplant. Some of the T cells might come from the graft donor. DNA for the CDR3: TGTGCCAGCAGCTTAGGGACTAGGCTTTACGAGCAGTACTTC. Translating it yields CASSLGTRLYEQYF. The full variable domain, rest sourced from reference TRBV7-9 and TRBJ2-7, is DTGVSQNPRHKITKRGQNVTFRCDPISEHNRLYWYRQTLGQGPEFLTYFQNEAQLEKSRLLSDRFSAERPKGSFSTLEIQRTEQGDSAMYLCASSLGTRLYEQYFGPGTRLTVT.